The 23 T cell receptor beta chains listed next were all sequenced from one sample in a study of cytomegalovirus exposure and HLA in healthy donors. The data were produced by immunoSEQ multiplex PCR, yet TCRdb's version contains in-frame clones alone and is incomplete. The sample has around 250,000 clones; roughly 89% are singletons. Input material: PBMCs. Every receptor here comes from a woman under 30 in good health and CMV-seronegative.

The gene calls are TRBV23-1 and TRBJ2-5, with 8 bases that match TRBD1. TRBV23-1 is assigned to the ORF class and has an uncertain function. V lost 2 bases and J lost 0; bases outside the gene matches: 5. This CDR3 spans 16 amino acids. CDR3 amino acids: CASSQARTGYQETQYF. For the CDR3, the DNA is TGCGCCAGCAGTCAAGCACGGACAGGGTACCAAGAGACCCAGTACTTC.

The gene calls are TRBV6-6 and TRBJ1-5; TRBD1 matches 7 bases. J was trimmed by 1 base and V by 8 bases; bases with no gene match: 2. Germline-derived CDR1 and CDR2 are MNHNY and SVGAGI (reference sequence). The CDR3 has 13 amino acids. This CDR3 reads CASEQGSNQPQHF. DNA for the CDR3: TGTGCCAGCGAACAGGGGAGCAATCAGCCCCAGCATTTT.

The chain employs TRBV2 and TRBJ1-5, with D maybe TRBD1 (6 bases). Trimming shortened V by 4 bases and J by 6 bases, and 13 bases separated the two germline ends. The germline V gene has CDR1 SNHLY and CDR2 FYNNEI. There are 14 residues in the CDR3. The CDR3 region is CASSAQGSAQPQHF. The CDR3 coding sequence is TGTGCCAGCAGTGCACAGGGCTCGGCTCAGCCCCAGCATTTT.

This sequence joins TRBV11-2 and TRBJ1-2; 8 bases are shared with TRBD1. This CDR3 spans 18 amino acids. Germline assignment: CDR1 SGHAT and CDR2 FQNNGV. The ends lost 5 bases at V and 6 bases at J; junction bases unmatched: 20. CDR3 in DNA: TGTGCCAGCAGCCGGACACCGATAATGGGACAGGTGCGGGATGGCTACACCTTC. Translated: CASSRTPIMGQVRDGYTF.

The V gene is TRBV10-3, the J gene TRBJ2-7; no clear D gene. Germline V gives CDR1 ENHRY, CDR2 SYGVKD. The V gene lost 7 bases and the J gene lost 0 bases, with 16 bases spanning the gap. CDR3 length: 15 residues. As DNA, the CDR3 is TGTGCCATCATTAATGCGCGATGGAGCTCCTACGAGCAGTACGTC. Protein: CAIINARWSSYEQYV.

As for this clone: The sample has other DNA sequences that encode this CDR3 too. The rearrangement links TRBV10-1 to TRBJ2-3, with 12 bases lining up with TRBD1. CDR1 WNHNN and CDR2 SYGVQD come from the germline V gene (reference sequence). The V segment lost 4 bases and the J segment 4 bases; nucleotides outside the gene matches: 3. CDR3 size: 15 residues. As DNA, the CDR3 is TGCGCCAGCAGTGGGGGACAGGGGGCCTCAGATACGCAGTATTTT. This encodes CASSGGQGASDTQYF.

The DNA of the CDR3 is TGTGCCAGTAGTATGTCAGGGGGGAACACCGGGGAGCTGTTTTTT. Amino acid sequence: CASSMSGGNTGELFF. The chain combines TRBV19 with TRBJ2-2; 7 positions agree with TRBD1. Germline lookup yields CDR1 LNHDA and CDR2 SQIVND (reference sequence). The V and J ends lost 3 bases and 1 base, in that order; junction bases with no gene match: 2. The CDR3 length is 15 residues.

This clone was found a few times. The chain links TRBV29-1 to TRBJ2-4, with TRBD1 matching 8 bases. After removal of 7 bases from V and 9 bases from J, the junction contained 8 bases not matched to a gene. Germline V CDR1 and CDR2: SQVTM, ANQGSEA. The CDR3 runs to 12 residues. CDR3 sequence reads: CSAGQAQGIQYF. The CDR3 bases are TGCAGCGCGGGACAGGCGCAGGGCATTCAGTACTTC.

The chain uses TRBV5-1 and TRBJ2-3; weak D call: TRBD1 (6 bases). Trimming removed 3 bases from V and 6 bases from J, with 23 bases in between. This CDR3 spans 17 amino acids. Germline V gene data show CDR1 as SGHRS and CDR2 as YFSETQ. CDR3 coding DNA: TGCGCCAGCAGCTCGTATCCCCCCGGACAGCGAAGCGATACGCAGTATTTT. It specifies CASSSYPPGQRSDTQYF.

The rearrangement uses TRBV10-3 and TRBJ1-1, with D perhaps TRBD1 (5 bases). CDR3 length: 14 amino acids. Trimming removed 2 bases at V and 0 bases at J, with 7 bases between. Germline lookup yields CDR1 ENHRY and CDR2 SYGVKD. CDR3 nucleotide sequence: TGTGCCATCAGTGAGGGGGGGGTGAACACTGAAGCTTTCTTT. Residues: CAISEGGVNTEAFF.

The rearrangement joins TRBV2 to TRBJ2-7; TRBD2 is a possible D gene (5 bases). V gave up 0 bases and J gave up 3 bases, with 18 bases separating them. CDR1 is SNHLY, CDR2 FYNNEI, per germline. The CDR3 has 17 residues. CDR3 DNA sequence: TGTGCCAGCAGTGAAGCGTCCTCGGCTGGAGGACTCTACGAGCAGTACTTC. This encodes CASSEASSAGGLYEQYF.

This clone came up a few times. This sequence joins TRBV30 and TRBJ1-1; perhaps TRBD1 as D (6 bases). Germline CDR1 is GTSNPN and CDR2 is SVGIG (reference sequence). The V end lost 3 bases, the J end lost 0 bases, and 11 bases lay between the germline ends. CDR3 length equals 14 residues. The CDR3 coding sequence is TGTGCCTGGAGCAGACAGGACCTGAACACTGAAGCTTTCTTT. It is translated as CAWSRQDLNTEAFF.

This clone was seen just once. The chain links TRBV6-4 to TRBJ1-1; 10 nucleotides match TRBD1. Germline-derived CDR1 and CDR2 are MRHNA and SNTAGT. After removal of 5 bases from V and 7 bases from J, the junction contained 7 bases not matched to a gene. CDR3 length equals 14 residues. The CDR3 loop reads CASSKTGGAYEAFF. The CDR3 DNA reads TGTGCCAGCAGTAAGACAGGGGGCGCCTATGAAGCTTTCTTT.

The chain links TRBV7-9 to TRBJ1-1; maybe TRBD1 (6 bases). The CDR3 is 13 amino acids. With 1 base removed from V and 11 bases from J, the gap between germline ends came to 14 bases. Looked up from germline, CDR1 is SEHNR and CDR2 is FQNEAQ (reference sequence). The CDR3 sequence: CASSLGGLALAFF. Here the CDR3 DNA reads TGTGCCAGCAGCTTAGGGGGGCTTGCGTTGGCTTTCTTT.

As DNA, the CDR3 is TGCGCCAGCAGCCTCCGGTGGCGAGGCAATGAGCAGTTCTTC. It yields the protein CASSLRWRGNEQFF. The V call is TRBV4-3, the J call TRBJ2-1; D call uncertain. The germline V gene encodes CDR1 LGHNA and CDR2 YSLEER. CDR3 length equals 14 residues. Trimming took 4 bases from V and 6 from J, leaving 13 bases between them.

About this clone itself: The same CDR3 also results from other DNA sequences found in this sample. This chain's CDR3 is CASSIGVNTEAFF. CDR3 in DNA: TGTGCCAGTAGTATCGGGGTTAACACTGAAGCTTTCTTT. The chain couples TRBV19 to TRBJ1-1, with D uncertain. Germline lookup yields CDR1 LNHDA and CDR2 SQIVND (reference sequence). CDR3 length: 13 residues. With 3 bases removed from V and 2 bases from J, the gap between germline ends came to 7 bases.

The V call is TRBV18, the J call TRBJ2-6; D uncertain. Germline-derived CDR1 and CDR2 are KGHSH and LQKENI. V was clipped by 1 base and J by 0 bases, with 7 bases between them. This CDR3 is 16 amino acids long. The CDR3 DNA reads TGTGCCAGCTCACCACGTTCAGTCTCTGGGGCCAACGTCCTGACTTTC. Translated, it gives CASSPRSVSGANVLTF.

V is TRBV7-2 and J is TRBJ1-2; tentatively, D is TRBD1 (6 bases). The CDR3 totals 14 residues. Trimming pared 1 base from V and 8 bases from J, leaving 14 bases between. CDR1 SGHTA and CDR2 FQGNSA come from the germline V gene. Written as DNA, the CDR3 is TGTGCCAGCAGCTTAGTTCAGGGGCCGGGCGGCTACACCTTC. This sequence encodes CASSLVQGPGGYTF.

The gene calls are TRBV19 and TRBJ1-2; a weak D match, TRBD1 (6 bases). Trimming removed 9 bases at V and 0 bases at J, with 11 bases between. The V gene's germline CDR1 is LNHDA and CDR2 SQIVND (reference sequence). CDR3 length: 13 amino acids. CDR3 region: CASLGQPNYGYTF. As DNA, the CDR3 is TGTGCCAGCTTAGGACAGCCTAACTATGGCTACACCTTC.

This rearrangement joins TRBV29-1 to TRBJ2-1; 14 bases line up with TRBD2. V dropped 0 bases and J dropped 9; count of bases not matched to a gene: 10. The CDR3 runs 17 residues. Germline CDR1 and CDR2: SQVTM and ANQGSEA. This chain's CDR3 is CSVEDLRLAGGQVEQFF. CDR3 coding DNA: TGCAGCGTTGAAGATCTCCGACTAGCGGGGGGGCAGGTTGAGCAGTTCTTC.

The chain recombines TRBV11-3 with TRBJ1-4, with 8 bases matching TRBD1. The ends lost 4 bases at V and 0 bases at J; junction bases unmatched: 7. This CDR3 contains 17 residues. Germline V gene sequence: CDR1 SGHNT, CDR2 YENEEA. CDR3 residues: CASSSRDRYATNEKLFF. In DNA, the CDR3 is TGTGCCAGCAGCTCTAGGGACAGGTATGCAACTAATGAAAAACTGTTTTTT. Together with reference TRBV11-3 and TRBJ1-4, the CDR3 gives the full variable domain: EAGVVQSPRYKIIEKKQPVAFWCNPISGHNTLYWYLQNLGQGPELLIRYENEEAVDDSQLPKDRFSAERLKGVDSTLKIQPAELGDSAVYLCASSSRDRYATNEKLFFGSGTQLSVL.

The V call is TRBV29-1, the J call TRBJ2-2, with 8 nucleotides matching TRBD2. The CDR3 spans 15 residues. Germline-derived CDR1 and CDR2 are SQVTM and ANQGSEA. V trimming: 5 bases; J trimming: 0 bases; junction bases outside the gene matches: 5. The CDR3 DNA follows: TGCAGCGTTTTGCGGGGGGATTCGAACACCGGGGAGCTGTTTTTT. It is translated as CSVLRGDSNTGELFF.

The rearrangement uses TRBV28 and TRBJ2-7; D is undetermined. Germline V gives CDR1 MDHEN, CDR2 SYDVKM. The CDR3 length is 14 residues. The CDR3 bases are TGTGCCAGCAGTTTATTAAGATGGCAGCCGCTGCTAGACGTC. It yields the protein CASSLLRWQPLLDV.